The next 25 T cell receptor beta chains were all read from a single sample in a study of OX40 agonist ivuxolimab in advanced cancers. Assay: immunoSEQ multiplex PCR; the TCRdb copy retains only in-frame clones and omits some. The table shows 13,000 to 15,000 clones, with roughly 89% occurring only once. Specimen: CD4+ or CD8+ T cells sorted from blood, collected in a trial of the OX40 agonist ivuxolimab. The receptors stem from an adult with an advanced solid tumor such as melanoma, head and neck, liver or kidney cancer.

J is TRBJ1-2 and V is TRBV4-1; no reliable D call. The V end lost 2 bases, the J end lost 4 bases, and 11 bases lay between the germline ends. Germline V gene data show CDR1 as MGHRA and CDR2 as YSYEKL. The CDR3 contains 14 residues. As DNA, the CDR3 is TGCGCCAGCAGCCAATCGTCTAATACCTATGGCTACACCTTC. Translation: CASSQSSNTYGYTF.

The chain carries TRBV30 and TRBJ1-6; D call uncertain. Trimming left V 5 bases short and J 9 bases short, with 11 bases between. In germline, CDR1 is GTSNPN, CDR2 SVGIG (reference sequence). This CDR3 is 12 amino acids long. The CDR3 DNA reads TGTGCCTGGGGGGAAAGGATTTCACCCCTCCACTTT. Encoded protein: CAWGERISPLHF.

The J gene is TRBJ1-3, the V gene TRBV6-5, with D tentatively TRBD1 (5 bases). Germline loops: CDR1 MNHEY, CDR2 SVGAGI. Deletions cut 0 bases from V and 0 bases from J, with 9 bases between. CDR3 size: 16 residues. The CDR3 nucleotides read TGTGCCAGCAGTTACTCTGGGGCCAGCTCTGGAAACACCATATATTTT. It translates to CASSYSGASSGNTIYF.

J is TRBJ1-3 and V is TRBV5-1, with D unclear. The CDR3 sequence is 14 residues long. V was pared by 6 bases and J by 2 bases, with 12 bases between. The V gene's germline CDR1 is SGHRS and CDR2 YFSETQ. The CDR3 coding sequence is TGCGCCAGCACACCGGACTTAGCTGGAAACACCATATATTTT. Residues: CASTPDLAGNTIYF.

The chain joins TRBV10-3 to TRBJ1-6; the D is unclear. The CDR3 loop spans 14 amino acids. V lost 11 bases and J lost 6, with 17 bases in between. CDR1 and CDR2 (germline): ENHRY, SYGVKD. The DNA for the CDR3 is TGTGCCTCCCGGGGTGAGGTCGGTAATTCACCCCTCCACTTT. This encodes CASRGEVGNSPLHF.

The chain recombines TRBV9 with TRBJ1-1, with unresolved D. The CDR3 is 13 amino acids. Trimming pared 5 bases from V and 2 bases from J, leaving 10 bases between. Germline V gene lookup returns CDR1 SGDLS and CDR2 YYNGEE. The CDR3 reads CASSPLFNTEAFF. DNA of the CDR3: TGTGCCAGCAGTCCTCTATTTAACACTGAAGCTTTCTTT.

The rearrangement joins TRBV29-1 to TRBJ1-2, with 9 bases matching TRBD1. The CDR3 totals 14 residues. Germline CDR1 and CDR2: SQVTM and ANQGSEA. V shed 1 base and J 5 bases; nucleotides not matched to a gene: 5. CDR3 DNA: TGCAGCGTTGAAGTCCCGGGACAGGGTTATGGCTACACCTTC. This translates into CSVEVPGQGYGYTF.

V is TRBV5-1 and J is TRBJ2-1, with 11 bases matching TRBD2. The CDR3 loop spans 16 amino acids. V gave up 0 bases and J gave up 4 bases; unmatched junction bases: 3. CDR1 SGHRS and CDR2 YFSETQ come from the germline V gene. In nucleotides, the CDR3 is TGCGCCAGCAGCTTGGATCCTAGCGGGGGGTACAATGAGCAGTTCTTC. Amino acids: CASSLDPSGGYNEQFF.

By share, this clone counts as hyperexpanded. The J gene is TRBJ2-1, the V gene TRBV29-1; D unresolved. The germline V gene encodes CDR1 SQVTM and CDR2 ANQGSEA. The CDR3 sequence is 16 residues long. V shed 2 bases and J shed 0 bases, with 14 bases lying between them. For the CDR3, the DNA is TGCAGCGTTGAAACCGGACGAAGAAGCTCCTACAATGAGCAGTTCTTC. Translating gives CSVETGRRSSYNEQFF.

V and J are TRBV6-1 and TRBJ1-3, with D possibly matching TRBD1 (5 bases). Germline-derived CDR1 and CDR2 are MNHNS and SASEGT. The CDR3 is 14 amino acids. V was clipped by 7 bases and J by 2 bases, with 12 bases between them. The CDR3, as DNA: TGTGCCAGCATCGTAGCAGGGACTGGAAACACCATATATTTT. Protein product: CASIVAGTGNTIYF.

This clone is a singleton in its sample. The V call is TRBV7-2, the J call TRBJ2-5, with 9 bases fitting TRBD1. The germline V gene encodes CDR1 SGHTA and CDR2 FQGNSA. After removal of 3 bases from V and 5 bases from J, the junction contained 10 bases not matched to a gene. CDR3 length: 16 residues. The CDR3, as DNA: TGTGCCAGCAGCTTCAGGACAGGGGTGAGCGGTGAGACCCAGTACTTC. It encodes CASSFRTGVSGETQYF.

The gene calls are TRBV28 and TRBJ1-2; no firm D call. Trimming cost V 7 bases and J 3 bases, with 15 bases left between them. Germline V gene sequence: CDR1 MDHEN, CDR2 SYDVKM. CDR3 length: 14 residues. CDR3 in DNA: TGTGCCAGCACCCAGTCGGACCTACACTATGGCTACACCTTC. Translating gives CASTQSDLHYGYTF.

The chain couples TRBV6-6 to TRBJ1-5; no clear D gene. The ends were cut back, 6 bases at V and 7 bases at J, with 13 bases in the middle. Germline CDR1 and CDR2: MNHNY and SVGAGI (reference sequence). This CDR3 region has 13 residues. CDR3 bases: TGTGCCAGCAGCCACGGAGAGGGACAGCCCCAGCATTTT. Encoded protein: CASSHGEGQPQHF.

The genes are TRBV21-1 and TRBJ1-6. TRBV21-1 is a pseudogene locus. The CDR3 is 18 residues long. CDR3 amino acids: CASSKDPYTGNFDSPLHF. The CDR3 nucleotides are TGTGCCAGCAGCAAAGATCCTTACACGGGGAATTTTGATTCACCCCTCCACTTT.

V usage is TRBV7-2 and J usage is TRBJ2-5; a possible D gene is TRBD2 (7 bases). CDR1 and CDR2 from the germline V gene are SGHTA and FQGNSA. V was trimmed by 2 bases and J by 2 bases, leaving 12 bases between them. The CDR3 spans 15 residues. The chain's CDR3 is CASSLNGGTQETQYF. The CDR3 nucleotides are TGTGCCAGCAGCTTAAACGGGGGGACACAAGAGACCCAGTACTTC.

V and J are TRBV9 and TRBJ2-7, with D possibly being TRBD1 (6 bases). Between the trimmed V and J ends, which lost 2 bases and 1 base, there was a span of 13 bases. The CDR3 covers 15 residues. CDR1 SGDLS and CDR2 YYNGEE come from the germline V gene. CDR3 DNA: TGTGCCAGCAGCGTCGGGACAAACCCTTCCTACGAGCAGTACTTC. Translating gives CASSVGTNPSYEQYF. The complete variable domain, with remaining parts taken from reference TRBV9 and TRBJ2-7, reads DSGVTQTPKHLITATGQRVTLRCSPRSGDLSVYWYQQSLDQGLQFLIQYYNGEERAKGNILERFSAQQFPDLHSELNLSSLELGDSALYFCASSVGTNPSYEQYFGPGTRLTVT.

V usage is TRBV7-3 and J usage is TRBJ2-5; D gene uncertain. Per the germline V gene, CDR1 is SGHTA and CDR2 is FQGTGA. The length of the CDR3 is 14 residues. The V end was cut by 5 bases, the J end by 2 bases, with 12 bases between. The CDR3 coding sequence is TGTGCCAGCAGCCCAAGAGGTAGACAAGAGACCCAGTACTTC. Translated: CASSPRGRQETQYF.

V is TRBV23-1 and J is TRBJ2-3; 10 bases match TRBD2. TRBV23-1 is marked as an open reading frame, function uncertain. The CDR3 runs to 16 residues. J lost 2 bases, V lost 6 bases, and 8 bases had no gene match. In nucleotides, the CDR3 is TGCGCCAGCAGGACTAGCGGGTCTCACCACACAGATACGCAGTATTTT. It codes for CASRTSGSHHTDTQYF.

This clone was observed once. The CDR3 sequence is CASSQVLAGRFSNTGELFF. CDR3 nucleotide sequence: TGCGCCAGCAGCCAAGTTCTAGCGGGGCGATTCTCGAACACCGGGGAGCTGTTTTTT. The chain recombines TRBV4-3 with TRBJ2-2, with TRBD2 matching over 9 bases. J gave up 0 bases and V 1 base, and 9 bases lay outside the gene matches. The CDR3 has 19 residues. Germline CDR1 is LGHNA and CDR2 is YSLEER.

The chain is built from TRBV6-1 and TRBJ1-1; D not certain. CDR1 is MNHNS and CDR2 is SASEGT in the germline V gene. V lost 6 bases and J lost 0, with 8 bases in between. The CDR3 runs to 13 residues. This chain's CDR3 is CASRERMNTEAFF. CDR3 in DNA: TGTGCCAGCAGGGAGCGAATGAACACTGAAGCTTTCTTT.

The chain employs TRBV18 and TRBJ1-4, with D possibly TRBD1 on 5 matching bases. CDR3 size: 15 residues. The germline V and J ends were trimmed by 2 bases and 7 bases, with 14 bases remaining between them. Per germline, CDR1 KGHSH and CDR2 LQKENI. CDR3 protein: CASSPTGQGVEKLFF. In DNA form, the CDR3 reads TGTGCCAGCTCACCAACCGGGCAGGGTGTTGAAAAACTGTTTTTT.

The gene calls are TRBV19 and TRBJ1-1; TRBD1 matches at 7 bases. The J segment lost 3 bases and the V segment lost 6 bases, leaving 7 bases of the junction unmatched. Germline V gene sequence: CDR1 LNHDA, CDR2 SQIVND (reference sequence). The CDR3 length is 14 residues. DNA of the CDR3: TGTGCCAGTAGGGCAGGGGGAAAGGACACTGAAGCTTTCTTT. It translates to CASRAGGKDTEAFF. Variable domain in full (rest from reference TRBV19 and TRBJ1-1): DGGITQSPKYLFRKEGQNVTLSCEQNLNHDAMYWYRQDPGQGLRLIYYSQIVNDFQKGDIAEGYSVSREKKESFPLTVTSAQKNPTAFYLCASRAGGKDTEAFFGQGTRLTVV.

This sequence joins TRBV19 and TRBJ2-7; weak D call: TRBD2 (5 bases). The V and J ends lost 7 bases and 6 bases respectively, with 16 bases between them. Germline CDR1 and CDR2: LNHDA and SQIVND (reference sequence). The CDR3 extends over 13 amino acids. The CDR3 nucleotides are TGTGCCAGTAAGGACTCCGTTCGGAGCGAGCAGTACTTC. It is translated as CASKDSVRSEQYF.

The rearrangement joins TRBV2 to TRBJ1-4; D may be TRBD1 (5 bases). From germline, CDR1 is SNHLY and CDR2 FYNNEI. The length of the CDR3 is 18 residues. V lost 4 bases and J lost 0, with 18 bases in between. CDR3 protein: CASSGQGQRSATNEKLFF. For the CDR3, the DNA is TGTGCCAGCAGTGGGCAGGGCCAGCGGAGTGCAACTAATGAAAAACTGTTTTTT.

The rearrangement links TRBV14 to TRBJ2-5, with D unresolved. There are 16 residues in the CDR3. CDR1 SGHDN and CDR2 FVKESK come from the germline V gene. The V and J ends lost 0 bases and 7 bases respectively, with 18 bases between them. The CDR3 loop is CASSQEGSPSGGTQYF. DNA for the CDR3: TGTGCCAGCAGCCAAGAAGGGTCACCCTCGGGTGGGACCCAGTACTTC.